Following are 23 T cell receptor beta chains from one sample sequenced in a study of T cell responses to AZD1222 COVID-19 vaccine. Data came from immunoSEQ multiplex PCR; TCRdb stores just in-frame clones and leaves some out. The sample has about 180,000 clones, 85% to 95% seen once. The source material was peripheral blood, sampled 28 days after the second AZD1222 dose. The source is an adult who received the AZD1222 COVID-19 vaccine.

This chain connects TRBV19 to TRBJ1-2; D unresolved. The CDR3 is made up of 14 amino acids. CDR1 and CDR2 from the germline V gene are LNHDA and SQIVND (reference sequence). V was cut by 1 base and J by 8 bases, with 14 bases left in between. The CDR3 bases are TGTGCCAGTAGTATAGTCGAAGGACTGGGAGGCTACACCTTC. This encodes CASSIVEGLGGYTF. Full variable domain (missing parts from reference TRBV19 and TRBJ1-2): DGGITQSPKYLFRKEGQNVTLSCEQNLNHDAMYWYRQDPGQGLRLIYYSQIVNDFQKGDIAEGYSVSREKKESFPLTVTSAQKNPTAFYLCASSIVEGLGGYTFGSGTRLTVV.

This chain links TRBV9 with TRBJ2-2; D might be TRBD1 (6 bases). V lost 4 bases, J lost 3 bases, and 16 bases lay in between. The CDR3 length is 16 residues. Germline-derived CDR1 and CDR2 are SGDLS and YYNGEE. The DNA of the CDR3 is TGTGCCAGCAGCCTCAGGGGCGGGTTGGACACCGGGGAGCTGTTTTTT. Residues: CASSLRGGLDTGELFF.

The CDR3 spells CAWSVLLLEDEKLFF. In DNA form, the CDR3 reads TGTGCCTGGAGTGTACTTTTGCTGGAGGATGAAAAACTGTTTTTT. The chain joins TRBV30 to TRBJ1-4; D not resolved. Trimming removed 0 bases at V and 6 bases at J, with 14 bases between. The CDR3 covers 15 residues. Germline V lookup: CDR1 GTSNPN, CDR2 SVGIG (reference sequence). Full variable domain (remainder filled in from reference TRBV30 and TRBJ1-4): SQTIHQWPATLVQPVGSPLSLECTVEGTSNPNLYWYRQAAGRGLQLLFYSVGIGQISSEVPQNLSASRPQDRQFILSSKKLLLSDSGFYLCAWSVLLLEDEKLFFGSGTQLSVL.

The rearrangement uses TRBV27 and TRBJ1-1; D may be TRBD1 (6 bases). CDR1 MNHEY and CDR2 SMNVEV come from the germline V gene (reference sequence). The germline V and J ends were trimmed by 1 base and 5 bases, with 14 bases remaining between them. CDR3 size: 15 residues. The CDR3 loop reads CASSLLPRGDTEAFF. The CDR3 nucleotides are TGTGCCAGCAGTTTATTACCCAGGGGTGATACTGAAGCTTTCTTT.

The chain is built from TRBV15 and TRBJ2-7, with a possible D match to TRBD1 (5 bases). Trimming removed 3 bases at V and 2 bases at J, with 11 bases between. The germline gives CDR1 LNHNV, CDR2 YYDKDF (reference sequence). The CDR3 consists of 14 residues. CDR3 DNA: TGTGCCACCAGCAGTCTCTCAGGGACCTACGAGCAGTACTTC. It yields the protein CATSSLSGTYEQYF.

The chain carries TRBV16 and TRBJ1-4; possibly TRBD1 for D (5 bases). The CDR3 runs 16 residues. Germline assignment: CDR1 KGHSY and CDR2 FQNENV. Trimming removed 4 bases at V and 6 bases at J, with 18 bases between. CDR3 DNA: TGTGCCAGCAGCCGAAGCGGGGGGAACGAGCATGAAAAACTGTTTTTT. Encoded protein: CASSRSGGNEHEKLFF.

This clone was recorded a few times. V gene TRBV5-6 combines with J gene TRBJ2-5, with unresolved D. Trimming took 0 bases from V and 2 from J, leaving 5 bases between them. The CDR3 loop spans 13 amino acids. Germline assignment: CDR1 SGHDT and CDR2 YYEEEE. The CDR3 sequence is CASSLDTQETQYF. The CDR3 nucleotides read TGTGCCAGCAGCTTGGATACACAAGAGACCCAGTACTTC.

This clone came up a few times. This sequence joins TRBV9 and TRBJ2-1; 10 bases are a match to TRBD2. The CDR3 has 16 residues. The V gene's germline CDR1 is SGDLS and CDR2 YYNGEE. The V segment lost 4 bases and the J segment 4 bases; nucleotides outside the gene matches: 8. CDR3 nucleotides: TGTGCCAGCAGCCCCCCTAGCGGGGGCCCGTACAATGAGCAGTTCTTC. It codes for CASSPPSGGPYNEQFF. Together with reference TRBV9 and TRBJ2-1, the CDR3 gives the full variable domain: DSGVTQTPKHLITATGQRVTLRCSPRSGDLSVYWYQQSLDQGLQFLIQYYNGEERAKGNILERFSAQQFPDLHSELNLSSLELGDSALYFCASSPPSGGPYNEQFFGPGTRLTVL.

This clone was observed once. This chain uses TRBV24-1 with TRBJ2-5; 7 nucleotides agree with TRBD2. The CDR3 runs to 19 residues. CDR1 is KGHDR, CDR2 SFDVKD, per germline. V dropped 1 base and J dropped 1; count of bases not matched to a gene: 14. CDR3: CATSDFESMGGDPQETQYF. Here the CDR3 DNA reads TGTGCCACCAGTGATTTTGAGTCCATGGGGGGGGATCCCCAAGAGACCCAGTACTTC.

The chain employs TRBV16 and TRBJ1-3; D gene uncertain. The CDR3 contains 15 residues. V lost 3 bases and J lost 0, with 9 bases in between. The germline V gene has CDR1 KGHSY and CDR2 FQNENV. CDR3 DNA sequence: TGTGCCAGCAGCCATAGGGAAATCTCTGGAAACACCATATATTTT. Protein sequence: CASSHREISGNTIYF. The full variable domain, rest sourced from reference TRBV16 and TRBJ1-3, is GEEVAQTPKHLVRGEGQKAKLYCAPIKGHSYVFWYQQVLKNEFKFLISFQNENVFDETGMPKERFSAKCLPNSPCSLEIQATKLEDSAVYFCASSHREISGNTIYFGEGSWLTVV.

V and J are TRBV7-9 and TRBJ2-5; D remains ambiguous. The germline V and J ends were trimmed by 1 base and 7 bases, with 7 bases remaining between them. Germline CDR1 is SEHNR and CDR2 is FQNEAQ (reference sequence). This CDR3 contains 12 residues. The CDR3 region is CASSLDMGTQYF. In DNA form, the CDR3 reads TGTGCCAGCAGCTTAGATATGGGGACCCAGTACTTC.

This clone was seen only a few times. V is TRBV7-8 and J is TRBJ1-5; D is uncertain. The CDR3 is made up of 13 amino acids. Trimming shortened V by 5 bases and J by 7 bases, and 12 bases separated the two germline ends. CDR1 and CDR2 from the germline V gene are SGHVS and FQNEAQ. The CDR3 DNA reads TGTGCCAGCAGCACTCGGTTAGGGCAGCCCCAGCATTTT. It yields the protein CASSTRLGQPQHF.

CDR3 loop: CASWYNTEAFF. The CDR3 nucleotides are TGTGCCAGTTGGTATAACACTGAAGCTTTCTTT. The chain couples TRBV7-9 to TRBJ1-1; D not certain. In germline, CDR1 is SEHNR, CDR2 FQNEAQ (reference sequence). The CDR3 extends over 11 amino acids. V shed 9 bases and J shed 2 bases, with 7 bases lying between them.

This clone was seen just once. The chain links TRBV30 to TRBJ2-7, with a possible D match to TRBD1 (5 bases). This CDR3 is 13 amino acids long. Trimming stripped 0 bases from V and 4 bases from J, with 10 bases between. The V gene's germline CDR1 is GTSNPN and CDR2 SVGIG (reference sequence). DNA for the CDR3: TGTGCCTGGAGTGTAGGTGGGGCGTACGAGCAGTACTTC. Its protein is CAWSVGGAYEQYF.

This chain uses TRBV7-3 with TRBJ2-7, with D possibly matching TRBD1 (6 bases). V was trimmed by 5 bases and J by 0 bases, leaving 14 bases between them. The CDR3 consists of 15 residues. Germline V CDR1 and CDR2: SGHTA, FQGTGA. CDR3 bases: TGTGCCAGCAGCAGACAAGCAGGGGACTCCTACGAGCAGTACTTC. Encoded protein: CASSRQAGDSYEQYF.

The genes are TRBV19 and TRBJ1-1; D possibly corresponds to TRBD1 (6 bases). With 7 bases removed from V and 8 bases from J, the gap between germline ends came to 11 bases. The CDR3 is 11 amino acids. Germline CDR1 and CDR2: LNHDA and SQIVND (reference sequence). Written as DNA, the CDR3 is TGTGCCAGTAATCTGGGACAAGAAGCTTTCTTT. It translates to CASNLGQEAFF. Full variable domain (rest looked up from reference TRBV19 and TRBJ1-1): DGGITQSPKYLFRKEGQNVTLSCEQNLNHDAMYWYRQDPGQGLRLIYYSQIVNDFQKGDIAEGYSVSREKKESFPLTVTSAQKNPTAFYLCASNLGQEAFFGQGTRLTVV.

The rearrangement joins TRBV29-1 to TRBJ2-7, with D perhaps being TRBD1 or TRBD2 (6 bases each). Germline values: CDR1 SQVTM, CDR2 ANQGSEA. Trimming removed 1 base at V and 0 bases at J, with 19 bases between. CDR3 size: 17 residues. In DNA form, the CDR3 reads TGCAGCGTTGAAGTAATCGGGCAGGGGAGGAGCTCCTACGAGCAGTACTTC. Protein: CSVEVIGQGRSSYEQYF.

This rearrangement joins TRBV5-8 to TRBJ1-6, with D tentatively TRBD1 (5 bases). Deletions cut 0 bases from V and 7 bases from J, with 11 bases between. The CDR3 spans 15 residues. CDR1 is SGHTS, CDR2 YDEGEE, per germline. The CDR3 DNA is TGTGCCAGCAGCTTGGGGGACCCGACAAATTCACCCCTCCACTTT. Translating it yields CASSLGDPTNSPLHF. Looking up the rest from reference TRBV5-8 and TRBJ1-6 gives the full variable domain: EAGVTQSPTHLIKTRGQQATLRCSPISGHTSVYWYQQALGLGLQFLLWYDEGEERNRGNFPPRFSGRQFPNYSSELNVNALELEDSALYLCASSLGDPTNSPLHFGNGTRLTVT.

This clone was observed a few times. This sequence joins TRBV24-1 and TRBJ1-1; 7 bases match TRBD1. This CDR3 region has 15 residues. The V gene's germline CDR1 is KGHDR and CDR2 SFDVKD. Trimming at V came to 7 bases and at J to 5 bases, leaving 12 bases not matched to a gene. CDR3 sequence: CATSGLNQGGTEAFF. The CDR3 region has the DNA TGTGCCACCAGCGGGCTAAATCAGGGGGGGACTGAAGCTTTCTTT.

This chain joins TRBV5-4 and TRBJ2-7; no definite D call. Germline V gene data show CDR1 as SGHNT and CDR2 as YYREEE (reference sequence). V was trimmed by 5 bases and J by 1 base, leaving 10 bases between them. The CDR3 runs 13 residues. CDR3 region: CASSWDRSYEQYF. The CDR3 DNA is TGTGCCAGCAGTTGGGATCGGTCCTACGAGCAGTACTTC.

The V call is TRBV4-2, the J call TRBJ2-2; TRBD1 might be the D (6 bases). The germline V gene has CDR1 LGHNA and CDR2 YNFKEQ. V was cut by 2 bases and J by 2 bases, with 12 bases left in between. The CDR3 length is 16 residues. The CDR3, as DNA: TGTGCCAGCAGCCAATTGGGGGCCCCAAACACCGGGGAGCTGTTTTTT. Protein product: CASSQLGAPNTGELFF.

The rearrangement joins TRBV7-2 to TRBJ2-3; TRBD2 matches 8 bases. The CDR3 spans 16 residues. Germline V gene lookup returns CDR1 SGHTA and CDR2 FQGNSA. Losses at the gene ends were 0 bases for V and 11 bases for J; bases not matched to a gene: 13. The CDR3 is CASSLASARRSGGQYF. In DNA form, the CDR3 reads TGTGCCAGCAGCTTAGCTTCCGCGCGTCGGAGCGGGGGGCAGTATTTT.

This chain links TRBV18 with TRBJ2-5, with D unresolved. CDR3 size: 13 residues. V lost 7 bases, J lost 2 bases, and 11 bases lay in between. CDR1 and CDR2 from the germline V gene are KGHSH and LQKENI. In DNA, the CDR3 is TGTGCCAGCTTCCGGGCTCGACAAGAGACCCAGTACTTC. Translating it yields CASFRARQETQYF.